These T cell receptor beta chains were read from a single sample in a study of blood T cell repertoires in COVID-19. Sequencing used immunoSEQ multiplex PCR; TCRdb keeps in-frame clones, though not all of them. The sample yields 55,000 to 75,000 clones, roughly 80% seen once. The sample comprised peripheral blood. These receptors were taken from a human donor in a cohort sampled during active COVID-19. The CDR3 runs from the conserved cysteine through the conserved F or W. Each record gives: clone size, D gene, V gene, J gene, CDR3 protein, CDR3 DNA. D genes are given only for firm matches. Size is omitted from some rows. Given values are once, few, many or a class for expanded clones.

abundance: once; d_gene: .; v_gene: TRBV30; j_gene: TRBJ1-1; CDR3aa: CAWSVSPGTEAFF; CDR3nt: TGTGCCTGGAGTGTATCCCCAGGGACTGAAGCTTTCTTT
abundance: once; d_gene: .; v_gene: TRBV11-2; j_gene: TRBJ2-5; CDR3aa: CASSTRGGSVVRETQYF; CDR3nt: TGTGCCAGCAGCACTAGGGGGGGGTCTGTAGTGCGAGAGACCCAGTACTTC
abundance: .; d_gene: TRBD2; v_gene: TRBV15; j_gene: TRBJ2-3; CDR3aa: CATSGGLAADTQYF; CDR3nt: TGTGCCACCAGCGGCGGACTAGCCGCAGATACGCAGTATTTT
abundance: .; d_gene: .; v_gene: TRBV7-8; j_gene: TRBJ2-5; CDR3aa: CASSHKETQYF; CDR3nt: TGTGCCAGCAGCCACAAAGAGACCCAGTACTTC
abundance: .; d_gene: .; v_gene: TRBV5-6; j_gene: TRBJ2-2; CDR3aa: CASSLRVRGSGGELFF; CDR3nt: TGTGCCAGCAGCTTGAGGGTCCGGGGGAGCGGCGGGGAGCTGTTTTTT
abundance: .; d_gene: .; v_gene: TRBV10-3; j_gene: TRBJ2-4; CDR3aa: CAISHDFGQLAKNIQYF; CDR3nt: TGTGCCATCAGCCATGACTTCGGACAGCTAGCCAAAAACATTCAGTACTTC
abundance: .; d_gene: TRBD1; v_gene: TRBV7-9; j_gene: TRBJ1-1; CDR3aa: CASSPGQGIHTEAFF; CDR3nt: TGTGCCAGCAGCCCGGGACAGGGTATTCACACTGAAGCTTTCTTT
abundance: .; d_gene: TRBD1; v_gene: TRBV28; j_gene: TRBJ1-5; CDR3aa: CASSPPTGTGRNQPQHF; CDR3nt: TGTGCCAGCAGTCCGCCAACCGGGACAGGTCGCAATCAGCCCCAGCATTTT
abundance: .; d_gene: .; v_gene: TRBV11-2; j_gene: TRBJ1-4; CDR3aa: CASSLGQAGLEKLFF; CDR3nt: TGTGCCAGCAGCTTAGGACAGGCAGGGCTGGAAAAACTGTTTTTT
abundance: .; d_gene: TRBD2; v_gene: TRBV6-5; j_gene: TRBJ2-7; CDR3aa: CASIPAGTMPVEQYF; CDR3nt: TGTGCCAGCATCCCCGCCGGGACTATGCCCGTCGAGCAGTACTTC
abundance: few; d_gene: .; v_gene: TRBV28; j_gene: TRBJ1-1; CDR3aa: CASHLPRGIGATEAFF; CDR3nt: TGTGCCAGCCACCTTCCCCGGGGGATCGGAGCGACTGAAGCTTTCTTT
abundance: .; d_gene: .; v_gene: TRBV7-2; j_gene: TRBJ1-5; CDR3aa: CASRRGEGSRQPQHF; CDR3nt: TGTGCCAGCAGAAGAGGCGAGGGAAGTAGGCAGCCCCAGCATTTT
abundance: .; d_gene: .; v_gene: TRBV29-1; j_gene: TRBJ2-5; CDR3aa: CSVQHGETQYF; CDR3nt: TGCAGCGTTCAGCACGGGGAGACCCAGTACTTC
abundance: .; d_gene: TRBD2; v_gene: TRBV30; j_gene: TRBJ2-7; CDR3aa: CAWDRGRGAYEQYF; CDR3nt: TGTGCCTGGGACCGGGGCCGGGGGGCCTACGAGCAGTACTTC
abundance: .; d_gene: .; v_gene: TRBV7-2; j_gene: TRBJ2-7; CDR3aa: CASSTPTSSNEQYF; CDR3nt: TGTGCCAGCAGCACCCCGACTAGTTCCAACGAGCAGTACTTC